The clone carrying this T cell receptor beta chain has only one observation. Germline values: CDR1 SGHAT, CDR2 FQNNGV. The germline V and J ends were trimmed by 2 bases and 7 bases, with 11 bases remaining between them. CDR3 length equals 14 residues. These data originate in a study of blood T cell repertoires in COVID-19. Clones were sequenced by immunoSEQ multiplex PCR, and TCRdb holds only the in-frame ones, with some missing. The sample lists about 67,000 clones, around nine tenths occurring once. This TCR derives from a woman aged 80 or over with acute or convalescent COVID-19. The rearrangement links TRBV11-2 to TRBJ1-4, with D unclear. The sequenced material came from peripheral blood. CDR3 coding DNA: TGTGCCAGCAGCTTAAGGTCACCGGGTGAAAAACTGTTTTTT. Its protein is CASSLRSPGEKLFF. Based on the CDR3 plus reference TRBV11-2 and TRBJ1-4, the full variable domain is EAGVAQSPRYKIIEKRQSVAFWCNPISGHATLYWYQQILGQGPKLLIQFQNNGVVDDSQLPKDRFSAERLKGVDSTLKIQPAKLEDSAVYLCASSLRSPGEKLFFGSGTQLSVL.